The subject of this entry is one T cell receptor beta chain. The data were taken from a study of T cell changes during pregnancy in multiple sclerosis. V was pared by 6 bases and J by 9 bases, with 19 bases between. Germline V CDR1 and CDR2: MNHNS, SASEGT. CDR3 length equals 14 residues. Some clones are missing from TCRdb's copy, which holds only in-frame ones; the method was immunoSEQ multiplex PCR. Among tens of thousands of clones, around 90% were seen once, and the ten largest hold more than 1.4%. This chain joins TRBV6-1 and TRBJ2-3; tentatively, D is TRBD1 (5 bases). The sequences come from peripheral blood, collected before pregnancy. The source of this sequence is a female donor with multiple sclerosis, enrolled in a pregnancy study. CDR3 nucleotide sequence: TGTGCCAGCAGGTCAGGGCCACTTAAGGAAACGCAGTATTTT. It codes for CASRSGPLKETQYF.